The 30 T cell receptor beta chains below come from one sample, sequenced in a study of a mutant IDH1 vaccine in newly diagnosed glioma. The sample's time point: week 5, during vaccination. Vaccination used 300 ug of mutant IDH1 20-mer peptide per dose, with topical imiquimod. Their recognized antigens are unknown. The repertoire was sequenced with immunoSEQ multiplex PCR; TCRdb's copy has only in-frame clones and lacks some. Here the sample spans around 34,000 clones, approximately 50% being singletons. Sequenced material: PBMCs, taken from a glioma patient whose treatment included an IDH1 peptide vaccine. The origin of the receptors is a woman between 18 and 29 years old with glioma.

The V call is TRBV4-2, the J call TRBJ1-3; D remains unclear. V was pared by 0 bases and J by 2 bases, with 14 bases between. The CDR3 is 17 amino acids. Per germline, CDR1 LGHNA and CDR2 YNFKEQ. Written as DNA, the CDR3 is TGTGCCAGCAGCCAAGAAGCGGGCGTCTTCACTGGAAACACCATATATTTT. Encoded protein: CASSQEAGVFTGNTIYF.

The V and J genes are TRBV27 and TRBJ2-5, with a tentative D call TRBD1 (6 bases). Germline V lookup: CDR1 MNHEY, CDR2 SMNVEV (reference sequence). The CDR3 contains 14 residues. The V gene lost 2 bases and the J gene lost 4 bases, with 11 bases spanning the gap. The DNA for the CDR3 is TGTGCCAGCAGTTTAATAGGGGGTGGAGAGACCCAGTACTTC. Amino acids: CASSLIGGGETQYF.

J is TRBJ2-5 and V is TRBV11-2, with D perhaps matching TRBD2 (7 bases). CDR1 and CDR2 from the germline V gene are SGHAT and FQNNGV. V lost 2 bases and J lost 5, with 12 bases in between. This CDR3 contains 14 residues. CDR3 protein: CASSLTGRGETQYF. The CDR3 DNA sequence: TGTGCCAGCAGCTTAACAGGGCGGGGGGAGACCCAGTACTTC.

V is TRBV6-1 and J is TRBJ2-1, with D unresolved. V shed 2 bases and J shed 2 bases, with 10 bases lying between them. Germline loops: CDR1 MNHNS, CDR2 SASEGT. This CDR3 has 15 amino acids. CDR3 region: CASSELVFTYNEQFF. The CDR3, as DNA: TGTGCCAGCAGTGAACTCGTCTTCACCTACAATGAGCAGTTCTTC.

The gene calls are TRBV9 and TRBJ2-4; no definite D call. The V end was cut by 3 bases, the J end by 0 bases, with 7 bases between. The germline V gene has CDR1 SGDLS and CDR2 YYNGEE. The CDR3 runs to 14 residues. The CDR3 loop reads CASSGTLAKNIQYF. The CDR3 DNA reads TGTGCCAGCAGCGGGACCCTAGCCAAAAACATTCAGTACTTC.

In its sample, this clone was seen a few times. This chain uses TRBV2 with TRBJ1-4, with no clear D. The CDR3 is 17 amino acids. Trimming left V 0 bases short and J 0 bases short, with 11 bases between. Germline assignment: CDR1 SNHLY and CDR2 FYNNEI. The DNA for the CDR3 is TGTGCCAGCAGTGAAGCGCTTCTCAGTGCAACTAATGAAAAACTGTTTTTT. It yields the protein CASSEALLSATNEKLFF.

The rearrangement uses TRBV10-3 and TRBJ2-7; D may match TRBD1 or TRBD2 (5 bases each). Germline V gives CDR1 ENHRY, CDR2 SYGVKD. CDR3 length: 13 amino acids. V lost 5 bases, J lost 5 bases, and 13 bases lay in between. CDR3 loop: CAISRPGRDEQYF. CDR3 DNA sequence: TGTGCCATCAGTAGGCCGGGGCGCGACGAGCAGTACTTC.

The chain combines TRBV7-8 with TRBJ1-5; D uncertain. V lost 2 bases, J lost 3 bases, and 8 bases lay in between. The CDR3 length is 14 residues. Germline V gene lookup returns CDR1 SGHVS and CDR2 FQNEAQ. The CDR3 loop is CASSLSPLNQPQHF. The CDR3 region has the DNA TGTGCCAGCAGCTTATCCCCACTCAATCAGCCCCAGCATTTT. Based on the CDR3 plus reference TRBV7-8 and TRBJ1-5, the full variable domain is GAGVSQSPRYKVAKRGQDVALRCDPISGHVSLFWYQQALGQGPEFLTYFQNEAQLDKSGLPSDRFFAERPEGSVSTLKIQRTQQEDSAVYLCASSLSPLNQPQHFGDGTRLSIL.

V and J are TRBV19 and TRBJ2-5; D remains unclear. The CDR3 has 12 residues. Germline loops: CDR1 LNHDA, CDR2 SQIVND (reference sequence). Trimming took off 3 bases at V and 6 bases at J, with 8 bases between the two ends. The chain's CDR3 is CASSMIEQTQYF. CDR3 nucleotide sequence: TGTGCCAGTAGTATGATTGAGCAGACCCAGTACTTC. Complete variable domain (other parts from reference TRBV19 and TRBJ2-5): DGGITQSPKYLFRKEGQNVTLSCEQNLNHDAMYWYRQDPGQGLRLIYYSQIVNDFQKGDIAEGYSVSREKKESFPLTVTSAQKNPTAFYLCASSMIEQTQYFGPGTRLLVL.

This clone was recorded once. The chain uses TRBV2 and TRBJ1-5; no definite D call. The CDR3 contains 14 residues. Looked up from germline, CDR1 is SNHLY and CDR2 is FYNNEI. With 2 bases removed from V and 0 bases from J, the gap between germline ends came to 5 bases. CDR3 DNA sequence: TGTGCCAGCAGTGAAAGCTATAGCAATCAGCCCCAGCATTTT. This codes for CASSESYSNQPQHF.

The chain is built from TRBV6-1 and TRBJ1-5, with D possibly being TRBD1 (6 bases). The CDR3 is made up of 16 amino acids. The germline CDR1 and CDR2 sequences are MNHNS and SASEGT. Trimming stripped 3 bases from V and 2 bases from J, with 14 bases between. The CDR3 bases are TGTGCCAGCAGTGAGTGGGGGCGCGGGGGCAATCAGCCCCAGCATTTT. Translation gives CASSEWGRGGNQPQHF.

This chain connects TRBV7-2 to TRBJ1-4, with TRBD1 as a possible D gene (6 bases). The germline V and J ends were trimmed by 2 bases and 6 bases, with 13 bases remaining between them. The CDR3 covers 15 residues. Germline V gene sequence: CDR1 SGHTA, CDR2 FQGNSA. The CDR3 sequence: CASSLFGRGDEKLFF. In DNA, the CDR3 is TGTGCCAGCAGCTTATTCGGTAGGGGGGATGAAAAACTGTTTTTT.

The V and J genes are TRBV28 and TRBJ2-7, with D hard to call. V was cut by 6 bases and J by 2 bases, with 11 bases left in between. This CDR3 contains 13 residues. Germline CDR1 reads MDHEN; CDR2 reads SYDVKM. The CDR3 reads CASRSLATYEQYF. The CDR3 nucleotides are TGTGCCAGCAGGAGTCTGGCAACCTACGAGCAGTACTTC.

This clone occurred a few times. In nucleotides, the CDR3 is TGCAGCGTTGTGGGGTTGGGGGACTATGAAGCTTTCTTT. Translating gives CSVVGLGDYEAFF. The chain links TRBV29-1 to TRBJ1-1, with D possibly TRBD1 on 5 matching bases. Trimming took off 4 bases at V and 7 bases at J, with 16 bases between the two ends. Germline V gene data show CDR1 as SQVTM and CDR2 as ANQGSEA. The CDR3 is 13 amino acids.

Only a few counts were recorded for this clone. This chain joins TRBV27 and TRBJ2-2; 7 bases line up with TRBD2. This CDR3 has 14 amino acids. CDR1 is MNHEY and CDR2 is SMNVEV in the germline V gene (reference sequence). Trimming at V came to 6 bases and at J to 4 bases, leaving 5 bases not matched to a gene. This CDR3 reads CASRGAGTTGELFF. The DNA of the CDR3 is TGTGCCAGCAGAGGAGCGGGGACCACCGGGGAGCTGTTTTTT.

The gene calls are TRBV19 and TRBJ1-5, with 9 bases matching TRBD1. V lost 5 bases, J lost 7 bases, and 6 bases stayed unmatched. The CDR3 is 14 residues long. Per germline, CDR1 LNHDA and CDR2 SQIVND (reference sequence). The CDR3: CASSQTGGVQPQHF. The CDR3 bases are TGTGCCAGTAGTCAGACAGGGGGTGTGCAGCCCCAGCATTTT.

The chain combines TRBV18 with TRBJ2-2; 9 positions agree with TRBD1. J was trimmed by 4 bases and V by 4 bases; bases with no gene match: 10. The CDR3 runs 17 residues. Germline assignment: CDR1 KGHSH and CDR2 LQKENI. DNA for the CDR3: TGTGCCAGCTCACAACCGGGACAGGGTCTTTTCACCGGGGAGCTGTTTTTT. It codes for CASSQPGQGLFTGELFF.

This sequence joins TRBV18 and TRBJ2-5; 7 bases are shared with TRBD2. V lost 6 bases, J lost 2 bases, and 9 bases stayed unmatched. CDR1 is KGHSH and CDR2 is LQKENI in the germline V gene. The CDR3 extends over 15 amino acids. CDR3 region: CASSPVAGQQETQYF. Written as DNA, the CDR3 is TGTGCCAGCTCTCCCGTAGCGGGCCAACAAGAGACCCAGTACTTC.

This sequence joins TRBV6-6 and TRBJ1-1; D not resolved. The CDR3 has 13 residues. The V gene's germline CDR1 is MNHNY and CDR2 SVGAGI (reference sequence). V was cut by 3 bases and J by 4 bases, with 9 bases left in between. This CDR3 is CASSYRGVTEAFF. CDR3 DNA sequence: TGTGCCAGCAGTTATCGGGGAGTCACTGAAGCTTTCTTT.

This clone is classed as medium-sized. The chain links TRBV7-9 to TRBJ1-5; possible D gene TRBD1, 5 bases. Germline CDR1 and CDR2: SEHNR and FQNEAQ (reference sequence). Trimming took off 5 bases at V and 6 bases at J, with 11 bases between the two ends. This CDR3 has 13 residues. The CDR3 spells CASSPGGGQPQHF. The CDR3 bases are TGTGCCAGCAGCCCGGGGGGGGGTCAGCCCCAGCATTTT.

This chain connects TRBV4-1 to TRBJ1-1; maybe TRBD1 (5 bases). With 1 base removed from V and 0 bases from J, the gap between germline ends came to 12 bases. The germline V gene encodes CDR1 MGHRA and CDR2 YSYEKL. There are 16 residues in the CDR3. CDR3 sequence reads: CASSQAVMGVNTEAFF. The CDR3 DNA sequence: TGCGCCAGCAGCCAAGCCGTTATGGGGGTGAACACTGAAGCTTTCTTT.

V usage is TRBV11-2 and J usage is TRBJ2-3, with D perhaps TRBD2 (6 bases). Trimming left V 5 bases short and J 4 bases short, with 10 bases between. CDR1 is SGHAT and CDR2 is FQNNGV in the germline V gene. This CDR3 region has 13 residues. CDR3 residues: CASSPRLADTQYF. The CDR3 coding sequence is TGTGCCAGCAGCCCCCGACTAGCAGATACGCAGTATTTT. The full variable domain, completed using reference TRBV11-2 and TRBJ2-3, is EAGVAQSPRYKIIEKRQSVAFWCNPISGHATLYWYQQILGQGPKLLIQFQNNGVVDDSQLPKDRFSAERLKGVDSTLKIQPAKLEDSAVYLCASSPRLADTQYFGPGTRLTVL.

The chain recombines TRBV10-3 with TRBJ2-2; TRBD2 matches 7 bases. From germline, CDR1 is ENHRY and CDR2 SYGVKD. The J segment lost 14 bases and the V segment lost 3 bases, leaving 6 bases of the junction unmatched. The CDR3 is 12 amino acids. The CDR3 spells CAISDGGTQLFF. In DNA form, the CDR3 reads TGTGCCATCAGTGACGGGGGGACTCAACTGTTTTTT.

The J gene is TRBJ2-7, the V gene TRBV19; TRBD1 agrees at 8 bases. V was pared by 5 bases and J by 6 bases, with 12 bases of the junction left unmatched. The CDR3 totals 15 residues. The germline gives CDR1 LNHDA, CDR2 SQIVND (reference sequence). In DNA, the CDR3 is TGTGCCAGTAGTCCGCGATTAGGACAGGGCTTCGAGCAGTACTTC. This encodes CASSPRLGQGFEQYF. Using reference TRBV19 and TRBJ2-7 for the parts outside the CDR3, the full variable domain is DGGITQSPKYLFRKEGQNVTLSCEQNLNHDAMYWYRQDPGQGLRLIYYSQIVNDFQKGDIAEGYSVSREKKESFPLTVTSAQKNPTAFYLCASSPRLGQGFEQYFGPGTRLTVT.

This clone was observed a handful of times. The chain is built from TRBV2 and TRBJ1-5, with 7 bases aligning to TRBD1. In germline, CDR1 is SNHLY, CDR2 FYNNEI. Trimming cost V 5 bases and J 7 bases; bases outside gene matches: 14. This CDR3 is built from 16 residues. CDR3 coding DNA: TGTGCCAGCAGTAGCGACAGGGCCACCTTGGGGCAGCCCCAGCATTTT. Its translation: CASSSDRATLGQPQHF.

The V gene is TRBV7-9, the J gene TRBJ1-2; tentative D call: TRBD1 (6 bases). The germline V gene has CDR1 SEHNR and CDR2 FQNEAQ (reference sequence). The CDR3 consists of 14 residues. Trimming removed 8 bases at V and 4 bases at J, with 17 bases between. CDR3 protein: CASGEGGYGYGYTF. CDR3 DNA sequence: TGTGCCAGCGGGGAGGGGGGTTATGGCTATGGCTACACCTTC.

A few counts support this clone. J is TRBJ1-4 and V is TRBV7-9, with a weak D call TRBD1 (5 bases). The CDR3 covers 16 residues. CDR1 and CDR2 from the germline V gene are SEHNR and FQNEAQ (reference sequence). V shed 6 bases and J shed 4 bases, with 18 bases lying between them. The CDR3 region is CASRSPGGGVNEKLFF. The CDR3 DNA reads as TGTGCCAGCAGGTCCCCCGGGGGAGGCGTTAATGAAAAACTGTTTTTT.

V usage is TRBV6-5 and J usage is TRBJ2-7; the match to TRBD1 covers 8 bases. Trimming took 5 bases from V and 3 from J; bases not matched to a gene: 6. The CDR3 covers 14 residues. CDR1 is MNHEY and CDR2 is SVGAGI in the germline V gene. DNA for the CDR3: TGTGCCAGCAGTCCAGGACAGGGTCGCTACGAGCAGTACTTC. Residues: CASSPGQGRYEQYF.

V usage is TRBV25-1 and J usage is TRBJ2-7; D remains ambiguous. Between the trimmed V and J ends, which lost 7 bases and 2 bases, there was a span of 9 bases. Germline values: CDR1 MGHDK, CDR2 SYGVNS. CDR3 size: 12 residues. In nucleotides, the CDR3 is TGTGCCAGCACGCAAGGGCCCTACGAGCAGTACTTC. Amino acid sequence: CASTQGPYEQYF.

There are a few counts of this clone. The J gene is TRBJ1-5, the V gene TRBV2; the D gene is possibly TRBD1 (5 bases). Germline V gene sequence: CDR1 SNHLY, CDR2 FYNNEI. The V end was cut by 3 bases, the J end by 5 bases, with 11 bases between. This CDR3 has 14 residues. The chain's CDR3 is CASSDYGTYQPQHF. Written as DNA, the CDR3 is TGTGCCAGCAGTGATTACGGGACTTATCAGCCCCAGCATTTT.